Listed below are T cell receptor beta chains from one sample, sequenced in a study of cytomegalovirus exposure and HLA in healthy donors. The table came from immunoSEQ multiplex PCR; TCRdb's copy has only in-frame clones and leaves some out. In the table there are about 180,000 clones, roughly 89% of which are singletons. The sequenced sample consisted of PBMCs. All receptors come from a woman aged 25-40 years in good health and CMV-seronegative. CDR3s include the opening cysteine and the closing phenylalanine or tryptophan. A D gene is named only where the DNA matches it firmly. Not every row has a clone size; where given, it reads once, few, many or a size class.

J	size	V	D	CDR3	DNA
TRBJ2-2	.	TRBV4-1	TRBD1	CASSQPRQGIRGELFF	TGCGCCAGCAGCCAACCGCGACAGGGGATCCGCGGGGAGCTGTTTTTT
TRBJ1-2	.	TRBV20-1	.	CSAPRDYGYTF	TGCAGTGCTCCCCGGGACTATGGCTACACCTTC
TRBJ1-2	.	TRBV27	.	CASSLRLNYGYTF	TGTGCCAGCAGTTTGAGGCTAAACTATGGCTACACCTTC
TRBJ2-1	once	TRBV27	.	CASSVRRGGDNEQFF	TGTGCCAGCAGTGTAAGAAGAGGGGGGGACAATGAGCAGTTCTTC
TRBJ2-2	.	TRBV7-6	TRBD1	CASSLAPGGTGELFF	TGTGCCAGCAGCTTAGCCCCAGGGGGCACCGGGGAGCTGTTTTTT
TRBJ1-6	few	TRBV27	TRBD1	CASSLGYPSTGRFSPLHF	TGTGCCAGCAGTTTAGGATACCCTTCGACAGGGAGGTTCTCACCCCTCCACTTT
TRBJ2-3	.	TRBV9	TRBD2	CASSVAPSGGVSTDTQYF	TGTGCCAGCAGCGTAGCCCCTAGCGGGGGGGTAAGCACAGATACGCAGTATTTT
TRBJ1-3	.	TRBV18	.	CASSSEQVHSGNTIYF	TGTGCCAGCTCATCGGAACAGGTACACTCTGGAAACACCATATATTTT
TRBJ1-1	.	TRBV6-1	TRBD1	CASSADALGQGAAFF	TGTGCCAGCAGTGCCGATGCGCTGGGGCAGGGGGCAGCTTTCTTT
TRBJ2-7	.	TRBV7-9	.	CASSIVSGGLEQYF	TGTGCCAGCAGCATAGTATCGGGGGGCCTCGAGCAGTACTTC
TRBJ1-4	.	TRBV30	.	CAWSKGVVEKLFF	TGTGCCTGGAGTAAAGGGGTTGTAGAAAAACTGTTTTTT
TRBJ2-2	.	TRBV9	.	CASSVVGGEVGELFF	TGTGCCAGCAGCGTAGTAGGGGGAGAGGTCGGGGAGCTGTTTTTT
TRBJ2-7	few	TRBV6-7	.	CASSYCWQGWSYEQYF	TGTGCCAGCAGTTACTGTTGGCAGGGGTGGTCCTACGAGCAGTACTTC
TRBJ1-3	.	TRBV13	TRBD1	CASSLVPGGSGNTIYF	TGTGCCAGCAGCTTAGTACCAGGGGGCTCTGGAAACACCATATATTTT
TRBJ2-7	.	TRBV19	TRBD1	CASRPIWDTGTGGEQYF	TGTGCCAGTAGACCAATATGGGATACCGGGACAGGTGGCGAGCAGTACTTC
TRBJ2-5	.	TRBV5-5	TRBD2	CASSRSGAVETQYF	TGTGCCAGCAGCCGGAGCGGGGCGGTTGAGACCCAGTACTTC
TRBJ2-1	.	TRBV5-4	TRBD2	CASSSKLGGNMDEQFF	TGTGCCAGCAGCTCCAAGTTGGGGGGGAACATGGATGAGCAGTTCTTC
TRBJ1-3	.	TRBV18	TRBD1	CASSPKSSRTGGKARNTIYF	TGTGCCAGCTCACCAAAGAGCTCCCGAACAGGGGGCAAGGCGAGGAACACCATATATTTT
TRBJ1-6	.	TRBV6-5	TRBD1	CASSKGQVYNSPLHF	TGTGCCAGCAGTAAGGGACAGGTCTATAATTCACCCCTCCACTTT
TRBJ1-2	.	TRBV19	.	CASSIREKDYGYTF	TGTGCCAGTAGTATTCGAGAGAAAGACTATGGCTACACCTTC
TRBJ2-1	.	TRBV15	.	CATRELVDEQFF	TGTGCCACCAGAGAACTAGTCGATGAGCAGTTCTTC
TRBJ2-7	once	TRBV5-6	.	CASTPAGNPYEQYF	TGTGCCAGCACCCCTGCGGGGAATCCCTACGAGCAGTACTTC
TRBJ1-2	.	TRBV4-3	.	CASSQETFSDYGYTF	TGCGCCAGCAGCCAAGAGACTTTCAGCGACTATGGCTACACCTTC
TRBJ2-1	once	TRBV19	TRBD1	CASSIGARGYLGEQFF	TGTGCCAGTAGTATAGGGGCCAGGGGGTATCTGGGTGAGCAGTTCTTC
TRBJ2-2	few	TRBV5-1	.	CASSLSLANTGELFF	TGCGCCAGCAGCTTGAGTCTAGCTAACACCGGGGAGCTGTTTTTT
TRBJ1-1	.	TRBV7-8	.	CASSLELTDPEAFF	TGTGCCAGCAGCTTAGAACTGACAGACCCAGAAGCTTTCTTT
TRBJ2-7	.	TRBV13	.	CASSPGSYYEQYF	TGTGCCAGCAGTCCGGGATCGTATTACGAGCAGTACTTC
TRBJ1-2	.	TRBV27	.	CASSSGQLNYGYTF	TGTGCCAGCAGTTCTGGACAGCTGAACTATGGCTACACCTTC
TRBJ2-3	.	TRBV15	.	CATSSRQGRADTQYF	TGTGCCACCAGCAGCAGACAGGGGAGGGCAGATACGCAGTATTTT
TRBJ1-2	few	TRBV19	.	CASSPREGGYTF	TGTGCCAGTAGTCCCCGGGAGGGTGGCTACACCTTC
TRBJ2-7	.	TRBV11-2	TRBD2	CASSSLAGGLEQYF	TGTGCCAGCAGCTCCCTAGCGGGGGGTCTCGAGCAGTACTTC
TRBJ1-1	.	TRBV5-1	.	CASSLPSLNTEAFF	TGCGCCAGCAGCTTGCCCAGTTTGAACACTGAAGCTTTCTTT
TRBJ1-2	.	TRBV29-1	TRBD1	CSVGQGQGLYGYTF	TGCAGCGTTGGGCAGGGACAGGGCCTCTATGGCTACACCTTC
TRBJ1-2	.	TRBV5-1	TRBD1	CASSSQTGDYYGYTF	TGCGCCAGCAGCTCACAAACAGGGGATTACTATGGCTACACCTTC
TRBJ2-7	.	TRBV6-1	TRBD2	CASRTGGATYEQYF	TGTGCCAGCAGGACCGGGGGGGCTACGTACGAGCAGTACTTC
TRBJ1-3	.	TRBV5-6	TRBD1	CASSLDRGNTGNTIYF	TGTGCCAGCAGCTTGGACAGGGGGAACACTGGAAACACCATATATTTT
TRBJ1-1	.	TRBV19	.	CASSLGGRAAEAFF	TGTGCCAGTAGTCTAGGGGGAAGAGCGGCTGAAGCTTTCTTT
TRBJ1-6	.	TRBV5-5	.	CASSLAPGVNSPLHF	TGTGCCAGCAGCTTGGCCCCAGGGGTAAATTCACCCCTCCACTTT
TRBJ1-2	.	TRBV29-1	TRBD1	CSVSGTAYGYTF	TGCAGCGTTTCCGGGACAGCCTATGGCTACACCTTC
TRBJ1-3	.	TRBV6-6	.	CASSLDTIYF	TGTGCCAGCAGCTTAGACACCATATATTTT
TRBJ2-7	.	TRBV9	TRBD1	CASSGGQGISYEQYF	TGTGCCAGCAGCGGAGGACAGGGCATCTCCTACGAGCAGTACTTC
TRBJ2-3	.	TRBV29-1	TRBD2	CSVEDGRGSRTDTQYF	TGCAGCGTTGAAGACGGGAGGGGTTCCCGCACAGATACGCAGTATTTT
TRBJ1-5	.	TRBV19	.	CASSGIFRAPLVRAQHF	TGTGCCAGTAGTGGGATATTTCGGGCCCCCCTAGTGAGGGCCCAGCATTTT
TRBJ1-1	.	TRBV2	TRBD1	CASRRGQGATEAFF	TGTGCCAGCAGACGAGGACAGGGCGCCACTGAAGCTTTCTTT
TRBJ2-7	.	TRBV5-1	.	CASSLDPGDYEQYF	TGCGCCAGCAGCTTGGATCCCGGGGACTACGAGCAGTACTTC
TRBJ2-7	.	TRBV19	TRBD1	CASSIDPGQGSYEQYF	TGTGCCAGTAGTATTGACCCCGGACAGGGCTCCTACGAGCAGTACTTC
TRBJ1-3	.	TRBV7-6	.	CASSGRGSGNTIYF	TGTGCCAGCAGTGGGAGGGGCTCTGGAAACACCATATATTTT
TRBJ1-2	few	TRBV7-9	TRBD1	CASSPTAGQNYGYTF	TGTGCCAGCAGCCCCACGGCGGGACAGAACTATGGCTACACCTTC
TRBJ1-1	.	TRBV4-2	.	CASSQQGPKGTEAFF	TGTGCCAGCAGCCAACAGGGGCCGAAGGGCACTGAAGCTTTCTTT
TRBJ2-3	.	TRBV11-3	.	CASSLGRGGFTDTQYF	TGTGCCAGCAGCTTAGGAAGGGGGGGCTTCACAGATACGCAGTATTTT
TRBJ1-2	.	TRBV4-1	TRBD1	CASSQPGQGGSNYGYTF	TGCGCCAGCAGCCAACCGGGACAGGGGGGGTCTAACTATGGCTACACCTTC
TRBJ1-1	.	TRBV5-1	TRBD1	CASSLRTGGTEAFF	TGCGCCAGCAGCCTCCGGACAGGGGGCACTGAAGCTTTCTTT
TRBJ1-2	.	TRBV6-4	TRBD1	CASSDDRGYYGYTF	TGTGCCAGCAGTGACGACAGGGGGTACTATGGCTACACCTTC
TRBJ2-3	.	TRBV5-1	.	CASSLQGIDTQYF	TGCGCCAGCAGCTTGCAGGGTATAGATACGCAGTATTTT
TRBJ2-1	once	TRBV5-6	TRBD1	CASSPIRGTGVEQFF	TGTGCCAGCAGCCCAATTCGAGGGACAGGGGTTGAGCAGTTCTTC